These 22 T cell receptor beta chains came from one sample sequenced in a study of shared clonotypes between healthy human individuals. Naive CD8 populations comprised CD45RO-negative cells positively selected for CCR7, excluding terminally differentiated effector memory CD45RA+ cells. Clones were read by immunoSEQ multiplex PCR, and TCRdb kept only the in-frame ones, dropping some. The repertoire holds some 2,000,000 clones, with less than 95% as singletons. The sequenced sample was naive CD8+ T cells sorted from blood. Every receptor here comes from a man aged 18 to 35 in good health.

This chain links TRBV7-9 with TRBJ2-3; the D gene is possibly TRBD2 (6 bases). The CDR3 totals 16 residues. Trimming shortened V by 1 base and J by 0 bases, and 11 bases separated the two germline ends. Germline assignment: CDR1 SEHNR and CDR2 FQNEAQ (reference sequence). CDR3 loop: CASSLDAGWSTDTQYF. Written as DNA, the CDR3 is TGTGCCAGCAGCTTAGATGCGGGGTGGAGCACAGATACGCAGTATTTT.

This clone occurred a few times. The gene calls are TRBV11-2 and TRBJ1-2, with D possibly matching TRBD1 (6 bases). There are 13 residues in the CDR3. CDR1 and CDR2 from the germline V gene are SGHAT and FQNNGV. Between the trimmed V and J ends, which lost 6 bases and 8 bases, there was a span of 16 bases. In nucleotides, the CDR3 is TGTGCCAGCAGGCAACAGGGTTCCTGGGGCTACACCTTC. Amino acids: CASRQQGSWGYTF.

The chain is built from TRBV27 and TRBJ2-3; D might be TRBD2 (5 bases). This CDR3 is built from 14 residues. Trimming stripped 6 bases from V and 6 bases from J, with 16 bases between. Germline CDR1 reads MNHEY; CDR2 reads SMNVEV (reference sequence). The CDR3: CASRPGGWLDTQYF. The CDR3 DNA follows: TGTGCCAGCAGACCCGGAGGCTGGTTGGATACGCAGTATTTT.

The gene calls are TRBV4-1 and TRBJ1-6; 9 nucleotides agree with TRBD1. Germline V gene data show CDR1 as MGHRA and CDR2 as YSYEKL. The ends lost 1 base at V and 9 bases at J; junction bases unmatched: 7. CDR3 size: 16 residues. Here the CDR3 reads CASSQAPATGGSPLHF. Here the CDR3 DNA reads TGCGCCAGCAGCCAAGCCCCCGCGACAGGGGGTTCACCCCTCCACTTT.

The chain has TRBV7-9 and TRBJ2-1; 9 bases match TRBD1. CDR3 length: 19 residues. The germline gives CDR1 SEHNR, CDR2 FQNEAQ (reference sequence). The ends lost 4 bases at V and 1 base at J; junction bases unmatched: 14. Written as DNA, the CDR3 is TGTGCCAGCAGCTCCCGGGACAGGGCTCCGTCGGGTTCCTACAATGAGCAGTTCTTC. This gives the protein CASSSRDRAPSGSYNEQFF. Supplemented by reference TRBV7-9 and TRBJ2-1, the full variable domain reads DTGVSQNPRHKITKRGQNVTFRCDPISEHNRLYWYRQTLGQGPEFLTYFQNEAQLEKSRLLSDRFSAERPKGSFSTLEIQRTEQGDSAMYLCASSSRDRAPSGSYNEQFFGPGTRLTVL.

The rearrangement uses TRBV4-1 and TRBJ2-7, with a weak D call TRBD1 (5 bases). CDR3 length: 14 residues. V dropped 3 bases and J dropped 1 base, with 10 bases sitting between them. Germline lookup yields CDR1 MGHRA and CDR2 YSYEKL. The CDR3 sequence: CASSHLDTSYEQYF. CDR3 DNA: TGCGCCAGCAGCCATCTGGACACGTCCTACGAGCAGTACTTC.

The chain has TRBV27 and TRBJ2-3; a weak D match, TRBD2 (5 bases). This CDR3 has 12 amino acids. Trimming took off 11 bases at V and 1 base at J, with 10 bases between the two ends. The germline gives CDR1 MNHEY, CDR2 SMNVEV (reference sequence). This CDR3 is CAVSAGTDTQYF. The DNA of the CDR3 is TGTGCCGTTAGCGCGGGCACAGATACGCAGTATTTT.

This clone has a single count. This same CDR3 is encoded by further DNA sequences in the sample. This sequence joins TRBV7-9 and TRBJ2-5; 11 bases line up with TRBD2. The CDR3 spans 14 residues. Germline CDR1 is SEHNR and CDR2 is FQNEAQ (reference sequence). Trimming cost V 3 bases and J 5 bases; bases outside gene matches: 2. The CDR3: CASSFSGGGETQYF. Here the CDR3 DNA reads TGTGCCAGCAGCTTTAGCGGGGGGGGTGAGACCCAGTACTTC.

This clone was counted once. The rearrangement uses TRBV9 and TRBJ2-6; D unresolved. V was clipped by 0 bases and J by 0 bases, with 10 bases between them. This CDR3 comprises 17 residues. Germline V CDR1 and CDR2: SGDLS, YYNGEE. For the CDR3, the DNA is TGTGCCAGCAGCGTAGGGACGAGCTTCTCTGGGGCCAACGTCCTGACTTTC. It encodes CASSVGTSFSGANVLTF.

This rearrangement joins TRBV19 to TRBJ1-3; maybe TRBD1 (5 bases). The CDR3 runs to 16 residues. Germline values: CDR1 LNHDA, CDR2 SQIVND (reference sequence). Trimming took 5 bases from V and 0 from J, leaving 14 bases between them. The CDR3 sequence: CASSPGTEASGNTIYF. CDR3 in DNA: TGTGCCAGTAGTCCAGGGACCGAAGCCTCTGGAAACACCATATATTTT.

The chain employs TRBV5-1 and TRBJ2-5; D remains unclear. Germline V gene sequence: CDR1 SGHRS, CDR2 YFSETQ. CDR3 length: 17 amino acids. The V end was cut by 0 bases, the J end by 1 base, with 16 bases between. CDR3 in DNA: TGCGCCAGCAGCTTGGGTAAAGGCGTAGTCCCCCAAGAGACCCAGTACTTC. This gives the protein CASSLGKGVVPQETQYF.

The gene calls are TRBV19 and TRBJ1-1, with D tentatively TRBD1 (5 bases). Per the germline V gene, CDR1 is LNHDA and CDR2 is SQIVND (reference sequence). The germline V and J ends were trimmed by 5 bases and 3 bases, with 16 bases remaining between them. The CDR3 loop spans 15 amino acids. The CDR3 nucleotides read TGTGCCAGTAGTCCGCGAGGGGTTGTAGACACTGAAGCTTTCTTT. Its translation: CASSPRGVVDTEAFF.

V gene TRBV4-1 combines with J gene TRBJ2-1; tentative D call: TRBD2 (5 bases). CDR3 length: 16 residues. CDR1 and CDR2 from the germline V gene are MGHRA and YSYEKL. The V and J ends lost 3 bases and 0 bases respectively, with 12 bases between them. The chain's CDR3 is CASSHRGSSSYNEQFF. As DNA, the CDR3 is TGCGCCAGCAGCCATCGGGGTTCCAGCTCCTACAATGAGCAGTTCTTC.

The rearrangement uses TRBV7-8 and TRBJ2-2; the match to TRBD1 covers 10 bases. The trim removed 4 bases at V and 6 bases at J, leaving 8 bases unmatched. The CDR3 loop spans 16 amino acids. Germline V gives CDR1 SGHVS, CDR2 FQNEAQ. CDR3 in amino acids: CASSYPGTGVPGELFF. The CDR3 DNA sequence: TGTGCCAGCAGCTACCCGGGGACAGGGGTTCCCGGGGAGCTGTTTTTT.

The V and J genes are TRBV5-4 and TRBJ1-6; the D gene is possibly TRBD1 (6 bases). The ends were cut back, 0 bases at V and 10 bases at J, with 11 bases in the middle. This CDR3 has 14 residues. Germline V gene data show CDR1 as SGHNT and CDR2 as YYREEE (reference sequence). CDR3 coding DNA: TGTGCCAGCAGCTTGGCAGGGGAGCAATCACCCCTCCACTTT. It is translated as CASSLAGEQSPLHF.

The chain is built from TRBV7-9 and TRBJ2-2; D uncertain. V shed 4 bases and J shed 6 bases, with 21 bases lying between them. Germline V gene lookup returns CDR1 SEHNR and CDR2 FQNEAQ (reference sequence). The CDR3 covers 17 residues. The CDR3 reads CASSSTMSVGIPGELFF. The DNA of the CDR3 is TGTGCCAGCAGCTCGACCATGTCGGTTGGGATTCCCGGGGAGCTGTTTTTT.

A word on this clone: Other DNA sequences in this sample translate to the same CDR3. The CDR3 protein is CASSTDGPYEQYF. CDR3 bases: TGTGCCAGCAGTACGGATGGGCCCTACGAGCAGTACTTC. J is TRBJ2-7 and V is TRBV27, with D hard to call. Germline loops: CDR1 MNHEY, CDR2 SMNVEV (reference sequence). Deletions cut 5 bases from V and 2 bases from J, with 10 bases between. The CDR3 is 13 amino acids.

This chain connects TRBV5-1 to TRBJ1-2; TRBD1 might be the D (6 bases). V lost 4 bases to trimming and J lost 4 bases, with 20 bases between them. CDR1 and CDR2 (germline): SGHRS, YFSETQ. The CDR3 has 16 residues. The CDR3 DNA sequence: TGCGCCAGCAGCCTAGGATGGACAGATGCCCTCTATGGCTACACCTTC. It is translated as CASSLGWTDALYGYTF.

V usage is TRBV10-1 and J usage is TRBJ2-7; the D call may be TRBD1 or TRBD2 (5 bases each). The germline gives CDR1 WNHNN, CDR2 SYGVQD (reference sequence). Trimming shortened V by 4 bases and J by 0 bases, and 13 bases separated the two germline ends. This CDR3 has 15 residues. This CDR3 reads CASSARDGSSYEQYF. The CDR3 nucleotides are TGCGCCAGCAGTGCCCGGGACGGAAGCTCCTACGAGCAGTACTTC.

The V and J genes are TRBV27 and TRBJ2-7; 8 bases fit TRBD2. Germline V gives CDR1 MNHEY, CDR2 SMNVEV (reference sequence). The CDR3 runs to 15 residues. V was clipped by 5 bases and J by 4 bases; unmatched bases: 10. In DNA, the CDR3 is TGTGCCAGCAGTAGATTAGCGGGAAGGGGGTACGAGCAGTACTTC. Residues: CASSRLAGRGYEQYF.

The rearrangement uses TRBV7-2 and TRBJ1-1; D not resolved. The CDR3 contains 13 residues. Germline loops: CDR1 SGHTA, CDR2 FQGNSA. Deletions cut 2 bases from V and 4 bases from J, with 8 bases between. CDR3: CASSLSWVTEAFF. CDR3 nucleotides: TGTGCCAGCAGCTTATCATGGGTCACTGAAGCTTTCTTT.

Of note for this clone: Other DNA sequences from this sample encode an identical CDR3 as well. J is TRBJ2-7 and V is TRBV29-1; the match to TRBD2 covers 14 bases. The CDR3 extends over 14 amino acids. V lost 3 bases to trimming and J lost 3 bases; unmatched junction nucleotides: 1. Looked up from germline, CDR1 is SQVTM and CDR2 is ANQGSEA. The CDR3 coding sequence is TGCAGCGTTGAGGGACTAGCGGGAGACTACGAGCAGTACTTC. As protein: CSVEGLAGDYEQYF.